Included here is one T cell receptor (beta chain) sequence, with context. What it recognizes is unknown. The data are from a study of shared clonotypes between healthy human individuals. The deep-level immunoSEQ assay was used. Clones were sequenced by immunoSEQ multiplex PCR, and TCRdb holds only the in-frame ones, with some missing. The table records 2 million to 3 million clones, approximately 93% of them present only once. General study results and limits: Blood alone was sampled, and tissue repertoires likely differ.

The clonotype originates from a man between 18 and 35 years old in good health. Some clones in this sample may be carry-over from other donors' samples. The sequencing input was naive CD4+ T cells from PBMCs. Subset: CD45RA+ positively selected.

This CDR3 reads CASSPEGPETQYF. CDR3 nucleotides: TGTGCCAGCAGCCCAGAAGGGCCAGAGACCCAGTACTTC. The chain uses TRBV7-9 and TRBJ2-5; D unresolved. The CDR3 sequence is 13 residues long. In germline, CDR1 is SEHNR, CDR2 FQNEAQ (reference sequence). The V gene lost 5 bases and the J gene lost 4 bases, with 11 bases spanning the gap.